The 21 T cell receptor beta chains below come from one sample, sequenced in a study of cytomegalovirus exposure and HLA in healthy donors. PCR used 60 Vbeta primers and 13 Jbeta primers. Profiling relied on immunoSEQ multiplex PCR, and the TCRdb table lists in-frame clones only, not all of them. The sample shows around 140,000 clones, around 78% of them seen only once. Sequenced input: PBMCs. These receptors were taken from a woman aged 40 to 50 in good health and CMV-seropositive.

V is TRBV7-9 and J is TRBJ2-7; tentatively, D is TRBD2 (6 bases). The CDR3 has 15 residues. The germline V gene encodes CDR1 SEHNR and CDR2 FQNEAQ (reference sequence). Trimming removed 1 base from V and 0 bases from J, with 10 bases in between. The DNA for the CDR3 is TGTGCCAGCAGCTTAGGGGGCGGGGCCTCCTACGAGCAGTACTTC. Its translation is CASSLGGGASYEQYF.

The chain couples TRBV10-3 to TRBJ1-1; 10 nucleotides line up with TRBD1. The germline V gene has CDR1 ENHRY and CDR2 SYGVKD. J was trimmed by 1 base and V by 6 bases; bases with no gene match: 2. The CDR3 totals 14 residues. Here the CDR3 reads CAISRTGGNTEAFF. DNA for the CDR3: TGTGCCATCAGCAGGACAGGGGGGAACACTGAAGCTTTCTTT.

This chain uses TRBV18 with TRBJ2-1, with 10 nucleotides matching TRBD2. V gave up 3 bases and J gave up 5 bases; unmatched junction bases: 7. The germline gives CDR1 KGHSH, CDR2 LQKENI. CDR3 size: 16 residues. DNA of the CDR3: TGTGCCAGCTCACCCTCTGGGAGCGGGAGGGACAATGAGCAGTTCTTC. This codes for CASSPSGSGRDNEQFF.

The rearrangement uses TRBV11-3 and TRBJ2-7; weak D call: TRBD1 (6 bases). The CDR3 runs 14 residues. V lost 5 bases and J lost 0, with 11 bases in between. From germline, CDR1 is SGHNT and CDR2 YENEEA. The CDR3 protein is CASSPRGSSYEQYF. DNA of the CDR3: TGTGCCAGCAGCCCAAGGGGGAGCTCCTACGAGCAGTACTTC.

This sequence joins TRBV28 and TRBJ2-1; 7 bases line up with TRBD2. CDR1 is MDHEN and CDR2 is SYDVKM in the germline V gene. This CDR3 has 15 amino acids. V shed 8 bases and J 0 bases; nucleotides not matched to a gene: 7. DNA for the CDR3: TGTGCCAGCGTCCGGGCGGGAGTCTCCTACAATGAGCAGTTCTTC. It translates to CASVRAGVSYNEQFF. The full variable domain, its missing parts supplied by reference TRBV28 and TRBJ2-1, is DVKVTQSSRYLVKRTGEKVFLECVQDMDHENMFWYRQDPGLGLRLIYFSYDVKMKEKGDIPEGYSVSREKKERFSLILESASTNQTSMYLCASVRAGVSYNEQFFGPGTRLTVL.

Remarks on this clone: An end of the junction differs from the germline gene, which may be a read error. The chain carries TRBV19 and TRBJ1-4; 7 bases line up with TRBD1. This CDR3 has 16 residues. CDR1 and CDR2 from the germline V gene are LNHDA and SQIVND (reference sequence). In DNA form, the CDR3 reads TGTGCCAGTATGTCGGCAGGGGGAGCAACTAATGAAAAACTGTTCTTT. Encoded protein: CASMSAGGATNEKLFF.

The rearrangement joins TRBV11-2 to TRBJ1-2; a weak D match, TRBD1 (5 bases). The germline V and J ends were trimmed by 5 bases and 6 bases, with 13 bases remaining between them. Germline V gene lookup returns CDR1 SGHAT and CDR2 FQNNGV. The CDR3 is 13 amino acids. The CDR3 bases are TGTGCCAGCAGCGCTCCGGGGGGAGATGGCTACACCTTC. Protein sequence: CASSAPGGDGYTF.

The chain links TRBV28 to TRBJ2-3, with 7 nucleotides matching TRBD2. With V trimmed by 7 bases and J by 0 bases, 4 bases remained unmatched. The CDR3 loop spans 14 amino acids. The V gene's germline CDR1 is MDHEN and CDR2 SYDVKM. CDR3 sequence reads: CASKPSGSTDTQYF. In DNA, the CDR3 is TGTGCCAGCAAACCTAGCGGAAGCACAGATACGCAGTATTTT.

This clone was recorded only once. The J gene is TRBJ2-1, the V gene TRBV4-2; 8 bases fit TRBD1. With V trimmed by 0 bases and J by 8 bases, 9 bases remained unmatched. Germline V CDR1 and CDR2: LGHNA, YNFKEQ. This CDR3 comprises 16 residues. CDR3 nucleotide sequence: TGTGCCAGCAGCCAAGACGGTCAGGGGGCGTTTGATGAGCAGTTCTTC. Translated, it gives CASSQDGQGAFDEQFF.

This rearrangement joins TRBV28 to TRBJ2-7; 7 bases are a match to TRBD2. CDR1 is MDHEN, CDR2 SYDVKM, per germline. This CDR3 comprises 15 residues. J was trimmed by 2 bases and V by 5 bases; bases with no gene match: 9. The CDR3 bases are TGTGCCAGCAGTCACTTGGTCGGGGGGACCTACGAGCAGTACTTC. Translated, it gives CASSHLVGGTYEQYF.

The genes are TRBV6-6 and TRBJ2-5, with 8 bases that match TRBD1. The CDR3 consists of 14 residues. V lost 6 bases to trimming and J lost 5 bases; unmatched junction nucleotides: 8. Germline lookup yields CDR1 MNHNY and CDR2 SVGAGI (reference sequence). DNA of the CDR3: TGTGCCAGCAGCGGCTGGACAGGGTATGAGACCCAGTACTTC. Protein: CASSGWTGYETQYF.

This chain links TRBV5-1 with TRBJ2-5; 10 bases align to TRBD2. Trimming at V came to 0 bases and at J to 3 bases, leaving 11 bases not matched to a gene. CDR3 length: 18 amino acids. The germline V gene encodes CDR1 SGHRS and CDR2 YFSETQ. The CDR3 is CASSLAVASGSGKETQYF. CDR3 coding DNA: TGCGCCAGCAGCTTGGCCGTGGCTAGCGGGAGCGGGAAAGAGACCCAGTACTTC.

CDR3 bases: TGTGCCAGCTCACCACTCCGGACTGAGCAGTACTTC. The encoded protein is CASSPLRTEQYF. The chain joins TRBV18 to TRBJ2-7, with a weak D call TRBD2 (5 bases). Per germline, CDR1 KGHSH and CDR2 LQKENI. V shed 1 base and J shed 7 bases, with 8 bases lying between them. This CDR3 has 12 amino acids. Full variable domain (outside the CDR3, taken from reference TRBV18 and TRBJ2-7): NAGVMQNPRHLVRRRGQEARLRCSPMKGHSHVYWYRQLPEEGLKFMVYLQKENIIDESGMPKERFSAEFPKEGPSILRIQQVVRGDSAAYFCASSPLRTEQYFGPGTRLTVT.

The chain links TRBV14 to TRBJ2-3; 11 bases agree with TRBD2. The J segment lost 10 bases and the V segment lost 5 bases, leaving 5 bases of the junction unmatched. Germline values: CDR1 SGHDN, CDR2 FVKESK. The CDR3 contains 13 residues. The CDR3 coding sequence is TGTGCCAGCAGCGATCTAGCGGGAGGAGCGCAGTATTTT. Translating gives CASSDLAGGAQYF.

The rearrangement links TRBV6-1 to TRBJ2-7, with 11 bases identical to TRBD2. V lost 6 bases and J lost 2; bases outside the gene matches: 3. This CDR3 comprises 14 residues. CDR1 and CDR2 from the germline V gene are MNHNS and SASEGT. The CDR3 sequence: CASREGLAAYEQYF. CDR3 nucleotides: TGTGCCAGCAGGGAGGGACTAGCGGCCTACGAGCAGTACTTC.

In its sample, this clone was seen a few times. CDR3 in DNA: TGCGCCAGCAGCTTCAACGGGAGGGCCGGGGATACGCAGTATTTT. Its protein product is CASSFNGRAGDTQYF. This chain connects TRBV5-1 to TRBJ2-3, with 8 bases lining up with TRBD2. The CDR3 spans 15 residues. Germline lookup yields CDR1 SGHRS and CDR2 YFSETQ. Unmatched junction bases numbered 8, after V lost 2 bases and J lost 6 bases.

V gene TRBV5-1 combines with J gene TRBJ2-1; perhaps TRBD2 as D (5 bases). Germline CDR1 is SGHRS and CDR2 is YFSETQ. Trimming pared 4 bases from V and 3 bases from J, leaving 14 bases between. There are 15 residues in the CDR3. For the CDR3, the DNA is TGCGCCAGCAGCGGTGGCTGGCGGGTCTACAATGAGCAGTTCTTC. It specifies CASSGGWRVYNEQFF. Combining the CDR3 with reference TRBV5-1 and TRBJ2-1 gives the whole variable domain KAGVTQTPRYLIKTRGQQVTLSCSPISGHRSVSWYQQTPGQGLQFLFEYFSETQRNKGNFPGRFSGRQFSNSRSEMNVSTLELGDSALYLCASSGGWRVYNEQFFGPGTRLTVL.

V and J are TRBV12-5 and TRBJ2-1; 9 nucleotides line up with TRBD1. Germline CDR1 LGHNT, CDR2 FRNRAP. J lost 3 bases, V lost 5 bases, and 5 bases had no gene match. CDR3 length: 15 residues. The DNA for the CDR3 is TGTGCTAGTGGTCTCGGACAGGGGAACTACAATGAGCAGTTCTTC. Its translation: CASGLGQGNYNEQFF. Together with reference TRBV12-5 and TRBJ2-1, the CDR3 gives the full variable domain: DARVTQTPRHKVTEMGQEVTMRCQPILGHNTVFWYRQTMMQGLELLAYFRNRAPLDDSGMPKDRFSAEMPDATLATLKIQPSEPRDSAVYFCASGLGQGNYNEQFFGPGTRLTVL.

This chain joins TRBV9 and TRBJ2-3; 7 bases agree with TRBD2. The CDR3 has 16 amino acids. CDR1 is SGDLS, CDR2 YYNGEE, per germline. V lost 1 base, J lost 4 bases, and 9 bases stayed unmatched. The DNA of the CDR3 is TGTGCCAGCAGCGTATCAACTAGCGATCGCCCAGATACGCAGTATTTT. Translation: CASSVSTSDRPDTQYF.

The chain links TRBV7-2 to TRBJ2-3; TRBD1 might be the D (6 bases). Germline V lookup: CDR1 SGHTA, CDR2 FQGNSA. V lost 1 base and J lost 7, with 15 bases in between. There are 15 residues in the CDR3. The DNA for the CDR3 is TGTGCCAGCAGCTTAGAACAGGGCCAGCTAAATACGCAGTATTTT. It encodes CASSLEQGQLNTQYF.

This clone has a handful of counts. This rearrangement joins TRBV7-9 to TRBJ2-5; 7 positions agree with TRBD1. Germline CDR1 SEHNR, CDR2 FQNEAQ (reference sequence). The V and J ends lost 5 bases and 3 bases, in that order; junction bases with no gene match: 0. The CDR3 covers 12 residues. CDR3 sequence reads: CASSTGEETQYF. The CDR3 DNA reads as TGTGCCAGCAGCACAGGGGAAGAGACCCAGTACTTC.